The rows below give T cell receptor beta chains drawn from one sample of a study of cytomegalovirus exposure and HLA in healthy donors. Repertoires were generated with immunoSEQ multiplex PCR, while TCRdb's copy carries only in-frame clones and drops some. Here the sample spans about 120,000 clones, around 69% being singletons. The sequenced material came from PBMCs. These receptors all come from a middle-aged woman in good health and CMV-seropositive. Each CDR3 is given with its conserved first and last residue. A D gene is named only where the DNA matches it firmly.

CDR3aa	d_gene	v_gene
CASSSYTEAFF	-	TRBV5-1
CAISQALATGSFYNSPLHF	-	TRBV10-3
CASSLGGEHNEQFF	-	TRBV7-2
CSAGTEAFF	-	TRBV29-1
CASSLGAGRNNEQFF	TRBD2	TRBV7-2
CASSLEPSRVTEAFF	-	TRBV7-2
CASSSIAGAANEQFF	TRBD2	TRBV9
CASSFFSGAGETQYF	-	TRBV7-2
CASSRTSGIMDSYEQYF	TRBD2	TRBV5-1
CATSRGGSHTEAFF	-	TRBV15
CASRSPGAEAFF	-	TRBV7-6
CASSVDRGRGYTF	TRBD1	TRBV19
CASSEAGGYNSPLHF	-	TRBV6-1
CASSAPGEVYEQYF	-	TRBV11-3
CASTGGQGMNTEAFF	TRBD1	TRBV2
CASSLQGEQFF	-	TRBV5-4
CASSEEQGSNEKLFF	-	TRBV2
CASSKDRREKLFF	TRBD1	TRBV2
CASSLLQGGQPQHF	TRBD1	TRBV6-1
CASSRPDKGFGVLHF	-	TRBV2
CASSPAGSDSHEQYF	-	TRBV5-1
CASRSTGLAGELFF	-	TRBV5-1
CASSFRTGTEAFF	-	TRBV5-1
CASSPPPGTETQYF	-	TRBV5-5
CASSLAGTPSNEQFF	-	TRBV7-9
CASSSSLNGNTIYF	-	TRBV5-1
CASSPSLAGGRTQYF	TRBD2	TRBV27
CASSPPASGHEQYF	TRBD2	TRBV7-9
CASSLRQGNAGELFF	TRBD1	TRBV4-1
CASETGERTGELFF	TRBD1	TRBV19
CASSLRSGQGFGNTIYF	TRBD1	TRBV4-1
CASSLLRGRQATNEKLFF	-	TRBV7-2
CASSEHPGKNTEAFF	-	TRBV6-1
CASSQKRGTTFAELFF	TRBD2	TRBV11-2
CASSQEVLAGGLRETQYF	TRBD2	TRBV4-3
CASSINRGLGDTQYF	TRBD1	TRBV5-4
CASSRQGSYNEQFF	TRBD1	TRBV2
CAISGGQSTEAFF	-	TRBV10-3
CASSLNPGGQETQYF	TRBD2	TRBV5-1
CASSLTLVTNYGYTF	-	TRBV6-1
CASSPKLPDTQYF	-	TRBV7-9
CASSLRGGTEAFF	-	TRBV7-9
CASSPDGGSNTEAFF	-	TRBV5-1
CASSVGDSTEAFF	TRBD1	TRBV9
CASSQETSAYNEQFF	TRBD2	TRBV4-3